These 2 T cell receptor beta chains share one sample of origin, sequenced in a study of PD-1 blockade in mismatch repair-deficient tumors (TCRdb year 2017). Libraries were built with the immunoSEQ multiplex PCR assay. TCRdb re-hosts the immuneACCESS table, in-frame sequences only. Its copies lack some clones; in the studies checked, an unresolved V gene accounts for under half of them, and the cause for the rest is not known. This sample holds 50,000 or so clones; roughly 80% were observed only once. Over 7.5% of the sample goes to the ten largest clones. The sequenced sample was peripheral blood, obtained roughly 21 weeks after starting pembrolizumab. These TCRs come from an adult with mismatch repair-deficient cancer.

This chain joins TRBV6-5 and TRBJ2-7; 7 positions agree with TRBD2. This CDR3 contains 14 residues. Germline-derived CDR1 and CDR2 are MNHEY and SVGAGI. Trimming took 2 bases from V and 4 from J; bases not matched to a gene: 5. The CDR3 loop reads CASSYERGAYEQYF. The CDR3 region has the DNA TGTGCCAGCAGTTACGAGCGGGGCGCGTACGAGCAGTACTTC.

This rearrangement joins TRBV5-1 to TRBJ2-7; 9 bases match TRBD1. The CDR3 contains 15 residues. With V trimmed by 0 bases and J by 5 bases, 6 bases remained unmatched. CDR1 is SGHRS and CDR2 is YFSETQ in the germline V gene. The CDR3 loop reads CASSLAGQGVDEQYF. DNA of the CDR3: TGCGCCAGCAGCTTGGCGGGACAGGGAGTGGACGAGCAGTACTTC.